Each of the 11 T cell receptor beta chains below was sequenced from the same sample in a study of shared clonotypes between healthy human individuals. Data came from immunoSEQ multiplex PCR; TCRdb stores just in-frame clones and leaves some out. The sample includes under 650,000 clones, 90% to 96% of them seen just once. The source material was naive CD4+ T cells sorted from blood. Subset given: CD45RA+ positively selected. The source of these receptors is a woman aged 25 to 39 in good health.

The rearrangement links TRBV6-5 to TRBJ1-2; D remains ambiguous. Germline-derived CDR1 and CDR2 are MNHEY and SVGAGI. V was clipped by 7 bases and J by 1 base, with 10 bases between them. This CDR3 is 13 amino acids long. The CDR3 DNA reads as TGTGCCAGCACCCCGACCGGTAACTATGGCTACACCTTC. This codes for CASTPTGNYGYTF.

The rearrangement joins TRBV30 to TRBJ2-3, with 9 bases matching TRBD2. This CDR3 has 14 amino acids. V trimming: 2 bases; J trimming: 4 bases; junction bases outside the gene matches: 4. The V gene's germline CDR1 is GTSNPN and CDR2 SVGIG (reference sequence). The CDR3 nucleotides read TGTGCCTGGAGTACGGCGGGAGGGGCAGATACGCAGTATTTT. Amino acids: CAWSTAGGADTQYF. Drawing the rest from reference TRBV30 and TRBJ2-3, the complete variable domain is SQTIHQWPATLVQPVGSPLSLECTVEGTSNPNLYWYRQAAGRGLQLLFYSVGIGQISSEVPQNLSASRPQDRQFILSSKKLLLSDSGFYLCAWSTAGGADTQYFGPGTRLTVL.

The chain is built from TRBV4-2 and TRBJ2-3; TRBD2 matches at 12 bases. CDR3 length: 17 residues. CDR1 is LGHNA, CDR2 YNFKEQ, per germline. Trimming cost V 1 base and J 1 base; bases outside gene matches: 3. CDR3 residues: CASSQGTSGMGTDTQYF. DNA of the CDR3: TGTGCCAGCAGCCAAGGGACTAGCGGGATGGGCACAGATACGCAGTATTTT.

This clone was counted once. The V gene is TRBV6-5, the J gene TRBJ2-3; 8 nucleotides match TRBD2. This CDR3 is built from 13 residues. The J segment lost 8 bases and the V segment lost 5 bases, leaving 6 bases of the junction unmatched. Germline CDR1 and CDR2: MNHEY and SVGAGI. This chain's CDR3 is CASSPRTSRTQYF. The CDR3 nucleotides read TGTGCCAGCAGTCCCCGGACTAGCCGTACGCAGTATTTT.

This clone was counted once. The chain is built from TRBV5-6 and TRBJ1-2; D might be TRBD1 (5 bases). Trimming removed 3 bases from V and 6 bases from J, with 15 bases in between. Germline CDR1 reads SGHDT; CDR2 reads YYEEEE. CDR3 size: 14 residues. CDR3 sequence: CASSYRTSLNGYTF. The CDR3 region has the DNA TGTGCCAGCAGCTATAGGACAAGCTTGAATGGCTACACCTTC.

The chain links TRBV7-6 to TRBJ2-6; no clear D. The V and J ends lost 5 bases and 2 bases respectively, with 7 bases between them. This CDR3 is built from 14 residues. Germline CDR1 SGHVS, CDR2 FNYEAQ. The CDR3 DNA is TGTGCCAGCAGCCAACCGACTGGGGCCAACGTCCTGACTTTC. Protein: CASSQPTGANVLTF. Variable domain in full (rest from reference TRBV7-6 and TRBJ2-6): GAGVSQSPRYKVTKRGQDVALRCDPISGHVSLYWYRQALGQGPEFLTYFNYEAQQDKSGLPNDRFSAERPEGSISTLTIQRTEQRDSAMYRCASSQPTGANVLTFGAGSRLTVL.

This clone was recorded once. This sequence joins TRBV6-1 and TRBJ2-3; 10 positions match TRBD2. Unmatched junction bases numbered 1, after V lost 2 bases and J lost 5 bases. CDR3 length equals 14 residues. Looked up from germline, CDR1 is MNHNS and CDR2 is SASEGT. This chain's CDR3 is CASSELAGEDTQYF. Here the CDR3 DNA reads TGTGCCAGCAGTGAACTAGCGGGAGAAGATACGCAGTATTTT.

This clone appeared once. V usage is TRBV28 and J usage is TRBJ2-2; 14 positions match TRBD2. The CDR3 contains 17 residues. After removal of 5 bases from V and 6 bases from J, the junction contained 8 bases not matched to a gene. The germline CDR1 and CDR2 sequences are MDHEN and SYDVKM. DNA of the CDR3: TGTGCCAGCAGTCCCCCGGGACTAGCGGGAGTCGCCGGGGAGCTGTTTTTT. Translation: CASSPPGLAGVAGELFF.

The chain is built from TRBV6-1 and TRBJ1-5, with TRBD1 identical over 10 bases. Germline V gene sequence: CDR1 MNHNS, CDR2 SASEGT. The junction had 9 bases not matched to a gene; V was cut back by 8 bases and J by 5 bases. The CDR3 covers 15 residues. CDR3 region: CASGLSGTGDQPQHF. The CDR3 coding sequence is TGTGCCAGCGGACTATCCGGGACAGGGGATCAGCCCCAGCATTTT.

This chain connects TRBV4-1 to TRBJ2-5; TRBD1 matches 8 bases. Germline assignment: CDR1 MGHRA and CDR2 YSYEKL. There are 19 residues in the CDR3. The V and J ends lost 0 bases and 0 bases, in that order; junction bases with no gene match: 12. The CDR3 DNA sequence: TGCGCCAGCAGCCAAGAACGACAGGGGATGACAGGCCACCAAGAGACCCAGTACTTC. Translated, it gives CASSQERQGMTGHQETQYF.

The rearrangement uses TRBV18 and TRBJ2-7; D gene uncertain. The CDR3 runs 15 residues. Germline V gene sequence: CDR1 KGHSH, CDR2 LQKENI. V shed 1 base and J shed 2 bases, with 12 bases lying between them. The CDR3 nucleotides read TGTGCCAGCTCACCACAGCCCCTGACCACCTACGAGCAGTACTTC. Translated: CASSPQPLTTYEQYF. The variable domain in full, with the rest retrieved from reference TRBV18 and TRBJ2-7, is NAGVMQNPRHLVRRRGQEARLRCSPMKGHSHVYWYRQLPEEGLKFMVYLQKENIIDESGMPKERFSAEFPKEGPSILRIQQVVRGDSAAYFCASSPQPLTTYEQYFGPGTRLTVT.